Listed below are T cell receptor beta chains from one sample, sequenced in a study of T cell responses to AZD1222 COVID-19 vaccine. The protocol was immunoSEQ multiplex PCR, while the TCRdb copy is restricted to in-frame clones and leaves out a portion. The sample contains 15,000 to 20,000 clones, about 90% of which appear only once. The sequencing here drew on peripheral blood, taken 28 days after the second AZD1222 dose. Source of these receptors: an adult who received the AZD1222 COVID-19 vaccine. CDR3s include the opening cysteine and the closing phenylalanine or tryptophan. Each record gives: J gene, clone size, D gene, V gene, CDR3 protein, CDR3 DNA. The D gene is left open where the match is weak. Not every row has a clone size; where given, it reads once, few, many or a size class.

TRBJ1-6	-	TRBD1	TRBV7-9	CASSQPPGQGKNSPLHF	TGTGCCAGCAGCCAACCACCAGGACAGGGGAAGAATTCACCCCTCCACTTT
TRBJ1-2	-	-	TRBV5-1	CASSLEANYGYTF	TGCGCCAGCAGCTTGGAAGCTAACTATGGCTACACCTTC
TRBJ1-3	-	-	TRBV28	CASSPVPPNTIYF	TGTGCCAGCAGTCCCGTACCCCCTAACACCATATATTTT
TRBJ2-7	-	TRBD2	TRBV6-5	CASSAKVAGGGEQYF	TGTGCCAGCAGCGCCAAGGTAGCGGGAGGAGGCGAGCAGTACTTC
TRBJ2-3	-	-	TRBV9	CASSVGVGTDTQYF	TGTGCCAGCAGCGTAGGAGTCGGGACAGATACGCAGTATTTT
TRBJ2-5	-	-	TRBV4-2	CASSQGRDFQETQYF	TGTGCCAGCAGCCAAGGCCGGGACTTCCAAGAGACCCAGTACTTC
TRBJ2-7	-	TRBD1	TRBV9	CASSPRDRDSLEQYF	TGTGCCAGCAGCCCCCGGGACAGGGATAGTCTGGAGCAGTACTTC
TRBJ2-1	-	-	TRBV19	CASSIGGYNEQFF	TGTGCCAGTAGTATCGGGGGCTACAATGAGCAGTTCTTC
TRBJ2-1	-	-	TRBV7-8	CASSLLAKRGNEQFF	TGTGCCAGCAGCTTATTGGCCAAGCGAGGGAATGAGCAGTTCTTC
TRBJ2-1	-	-	TRBV9	CASSEETRPGEQFF	TGTGCCAGCAGCGAGGAGACTAGGCCTGGTGAGCAGTTCTTC
TRBJ1-6	-	-	TRBV3-1/TRBV3-2	CASSQQGFPYNSPLHF	TGTGCCAGCAGCCAACAGGGGTTCCCCTATAATTCACCCCTCCACTTT
TRBJ2-2	-	TRBD1	TRBV5-4	CASSLGGQGTRELFF	TGTGCCAGCAGCTTGGGGGGACAGGGTACTCGGGAGCTGTTTTTT
TRBJ2-1	-	TRBD2	TRBV7-9	CASSGTGGEQFF	TGTGCCAGCAGCGGGACGGGGGGTGAGCAGTTCTTC
TRBJ1-5	-	-	TRBV12-3/TRBV12-4	CASSYGVHQPQHF	TGTGCCAGCAGCTATGGGGTCCATCAGCCCCAGCATTTT
TRBJ2-1	-	TRBD2	TRBV11-2	CASSYGLAGAFF	TGTGCCAGCAGCTACGGACTAGCGGGAGCATTCTTC
TRBJ1-2	-	-	TRBV30	CAWDSLGGYTF	TGTGCCTGGGACAGCCTCGGCGGCTACACCTTC
TRBJ1-1	once	-	TRBV19	CAKNRAGLVTEAFF	TGTGCCAAAAACAGGGCGGGATTGGTTACTGAAGCTTTCTTT
TRBJ1-1	-	TRBD1	TRBV11-2	CASSSGTGTNTEAFF	TGTGCCAGCAGCTCCGGGACAGGGACGAACACTGAAGCTTTCTTT
TRBJ2-2	-	-	TRBV10-3	CAISGFGGRSPGELFF	TGTGCCATCAGCGGGTTCGGGGGGCGCTCTCCCGGGGAGCTGTTTTTT
TRBJ2-3	-	-	TRBV11-2	CASSTGLATDTQYF	TGTGCCAGCAGCACAGGCCTAGCTACAGATACGCAGTATTTT
TRBJ1-5	-	-	TRBV15	CATSRDLGGVGQPQHF	TGTGCCACCAGCAGAGATTTAGGGGGGGTTGGACAGCCCCAGCATTTT
TRBJ1-1	-	-	TRBV29-1	CSAKTATTNTEAFF	TGCAGCGCAAAGACAGCCACAACGAACACTGAAGCTTTCTTT
TRBJ2-2	-	TRBD2	TRBV2	CASQYLAGPTGELFF	TGTGCCAGCCAATACCTAGCGGGGCCCACCGGGGAGCTGTTTTTT
TRBJ2-1	-	TRBD1	TRBV12-3/TRBV12-4	CASNGQVNNEQFF	TGTGCCAGCAATGGACAGGTAAACAATGAGCAGTTCTTC
TRBJ1-1	-	-	TRBV5-1	CASSSGRNTEAFF	TGCGCCAGCAGCTCTGGACGGAACACTGAAGCTTTCTTT
TRBJ1-5	-	-	TRBV12-3/TRBV12-4	CASRGLNQPQHF	TGTGCCAGCAGAGGACTCAATCAGCCCCAGCATTTT
TRBJ1-2	-	-	TRBV28	CASTSVFGYTF	TGTGCCAGCACTTCCGTCTTCGGCTACACCTTC
TRBJ2-7	-	-	TRBV6-5	CASGGRTHTDEQYF	TGTGCCAGCGGGGGCCGTACCCACACTGACGAGCAGTACTTC
TRBJ2-3	-	-	TRBV5-1	CASSLEGRFTDTQYF	TGCGCCAGCAGCTTGGAGGGCAGATTTACAGATACGCAGTATTTT
TRBJ1-2	-	-	TRBV10-3	CAISDQENYGYTF	TGTGCCATCAGTGATCAGGAGAACTATGGCTACACCTTC
TRBJ2-1	once	-	TRBV28	CASRATLSGQFF	TGTGCCAGCAGGGCTACACTCTCGGGGCAGTTCTTC
TRBJ1-5	-	-	TRBV3-1/TRBV3-2	CASSQVWGAAQPQHF	TGTGCCAGCAGCCAAGTGTGGGGGGCTGCTCAGCCCCAGCATTTT
TRBJ2-3	once	TRBD2	TRBV3-1/TRBV3-2	CASSTRFQRGALDPTDTQYF	TGTGCCAGCAGTACAAGATTTCAGCGGGGGGCCCTAGACCCCACAGATACGCAGTATTTT
TRBJ2-7	few	-	TRBV29-1	CSVEVSYEQYF	TGCAGCGTTGAAGTCTCCTACGAGCAGTACTTC
TRBJ2-1	-	-	TRBV19	CAAQSGGGRQFF	TGTGCAGCACAATCCGGGGGCGGACGACAGTTCTTC
TRBJ1-1	-	-	TRBV5-1	CASSSGRNTEAFF	TGCGCCAGCAGCTCGGGGAGGAACACTGAAGCTTTCTTT
TRBJ1-6	-	-	TRBV5-5	CASSLRESPLHF	TGTGCCAGCAGCTTGAGGGAATCACCCCTCCACTTT
TRBJ2-5	-	TRBD2	TRBV3-1/TRBV3-2	CASSRTSGRETQYF	TGTGCTAGCAGCCGGACTAGCGGGAGAGAGACCCAGTACTTC
TRBJ2-6	-	-	TRBV5-1	CASSLRTARTGANVLTF	TGCGCCAGCAGCTTGAGGACAGCTAGAACTGGGGCCAACGTCCTGACTTTC
TRBJ2-7	-	-	TRBV9	CASSVRPERAEQYF	TGTGCCAGCAGCGTCCGGCCAGAAAGAGCCGAGCAGTACTTC
TRBJ1-2	-	-	TRBV29-1	CSVDKGLGDGYTF	TGCAGCGTTGATAAGGGGTTAGGGGATGGCTACACCTTC
TRBJ1-2	-	TRBD1	TRBV9	CASSVRGTANYGYTF	TGTGCCAGCAGCGTAAGGGGGACAGCAAACTATGGCTACACCTTC
TRBJ2-4	-	-	TRBV2	CASSEDSRLAKNIQYF	TGTGCCAGCAGCGAGGACAGTCGACTAGCCAAAAACATTCAGTACTTC
TRBJ2-1	-	TRBD2	TRBV29-1	CSVPDPGLEVQFF	TGCAGCGTTCCAGACCCGGGACTAGAGGTTCAGTTCTTC
TRBJ2-3	few	TRBD2	TRBV6-1	CASSDLAGRGTDTQYF	TGTGCCAGCAGTGACCTAGCGGGAAGGGGCACAGATACGCAGTATTTT
TRBJ1-6	-	TRBD1	TRBV15	CATSVTGSGSPLHF	TGTGCCACCAGCGTGACAGGGTCAGGTTCACCCCTCCACTTT
TRBJ1-5	-	-	TRBV5-5	CASRRHQPQHF	TGTGCCAGCAGACGGCATCAGCCCCAGCATTTT
TRBJ2-7	-	TRBD2	TRBV3-1/TRBV3-2	CASSPLGLAGAEQYF	TGTGCCAGCAGCCCGCTGGGACTAGCGGGAGCCGAGCAGTACTTC